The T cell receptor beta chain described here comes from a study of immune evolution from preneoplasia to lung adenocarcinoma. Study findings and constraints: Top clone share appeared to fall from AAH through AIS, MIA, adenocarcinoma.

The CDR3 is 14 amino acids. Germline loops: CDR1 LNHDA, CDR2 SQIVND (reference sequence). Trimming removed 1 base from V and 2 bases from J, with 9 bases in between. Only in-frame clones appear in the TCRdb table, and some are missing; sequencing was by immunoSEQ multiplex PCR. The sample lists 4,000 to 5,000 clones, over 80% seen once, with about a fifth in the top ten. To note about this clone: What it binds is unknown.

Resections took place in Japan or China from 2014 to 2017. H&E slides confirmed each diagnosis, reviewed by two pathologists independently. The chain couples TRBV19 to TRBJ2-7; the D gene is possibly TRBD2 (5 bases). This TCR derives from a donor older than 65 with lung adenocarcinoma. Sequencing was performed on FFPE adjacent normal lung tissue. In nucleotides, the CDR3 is TGTGCCAGTAGTATAGCGGGGAACACCTACGAGCAGTACTTC. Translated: CASSIAGNTYEQYF.